These 31 T cell receptor beta chains share one sample of origin, sequenced in a study of neurological immune-mediated disorders (dated by TCRdb to the late 2010s). The library was generated by 5' RACE. Sequencer: Illumina HiSeq 2500. TCRdb ran its own pipeline on the public reads, namely fastp trimming at Q25 and MiXCR clone calling, and kept in-frame beta chains. For every CDR3 protein sequence, its rows merge into one entry that carries the most common genes and DNA. In all, the sample holds 20,000 to 25,000 distinct CDR3 sequences, and roughly 15% of those were seen once. 15% of the sample comes from the top ten. Sequenced: PBMCs. These TCRs come from a female donor with HTLV-1-associated myelopathy (HAM/TSP).

This clonotype was seen repeatedly, ten times or more. J is TRBJ2-3 and V is TRBV27; 10 nucleotides line up with TRBD2. With 5 bases clipped from V and 4 bases from J, the junction kept 3 bases outside the gene matches. This CDR3 has 14 amino acids. Germline CDR1 MNHEY, CDR2 SMNVEV (reference sequence). CDR3 sequence: CASSRLAGPDTQYF. CDR3 coding DNA: TGTGCCAGCAGTCGACTAGCGGGTCCAGATACGCAGTATTTT.

In this sample, this clonotype is medium-sized. At one of its ends the junction is not consistent with the germline gene, which may arise from a read error. This chain joins TRBV7-3 and TRBJ2-2; 8 bases are a match to TRBD2. CDR1 and CDR2 (germline): SGHTA, FQGTGA. This CDR3 has 14 amino acids. CDR3 region: CASNLASGTGELFF. CDR3 nucleotides: TGTGCCAGCAACTTAGCTAGCGGGACCGGGGAGCTGTTTTTT. Looking up the rest from reference TRBV7-3 and TRBJ2-2 gives the full variable domain: GAGVSQTPSNKVTEKGKYVELRCDPISGHTALYWYRQSLGQGPEFLIYFQGTGAADDSGLPNDRFFAVRPEGSVSTLKIQRTERGDSAVYLCASNLASGTGELFFGEGSRLTVL.

This sequence joins TRBV20-1 and TRBJ2-5, with D unresolved. The CDR3 contains 11 residues. The germline CDR1 and CDR2 sequences are DFQATT and SNEGSKA (reference sequence). V was pared by 7 bases and J by 5 bases, with 11 bases between. As DNA, the CDR3 is TGCAGTGGAACATCATGGGAGACCCAGTACTTC. It is translated as CSGTSWETQYF.

At least ten counts were recorded for this clonotype. The CDR3 loop is CSANALARGGYEQYF. CDR3 in DNA: TGCAGTGCAAACGCCTTGGCTCGGGGGGGATACGAGCAGTACTTC. The rearrangement links TRBV20-1 to TRBJ2-7; the match to TRBD2 covers 8 bases. V was clipped by 6 bases and J by 4 bases; unmatched bases: 14. This CDR3 is built from 15 residues. From germline, CDR1 is DFQATT and CDR2 SNEGSKA (reference sequence).

This clonotype was observed many times. The chain links TRBV19 to TRBJ2-6; D remains unclear. This CDR3 is 15 amino acids long. V was trimmed by 2 bases and J by 1 base, leaving 6 bases between them. Germline lookup yields CDR1 LNHDA and CDR2 SQIVND (reference sequence). For the CDR3, the DNA is TGTGCCAGTAGTATACATGGATCTGGGGCCAACGTCCTGACTTTC. Amino acids: CASSIHGSGANVLTF.

This clonotype appeared many times. The rearrangement uses TRBV20-1 and TRBJ2-1; 11 nucleotides align to TRBD2. The V and J ends lost 1 base and 6 bases, in that order; junction bases with no gene match: 5. The CDR3 runs to 15 residues. CDR1 DFQATT and CDR2 SNEGSKA come from the germline V gene (reference sequence). The CDR3 is CSARVMLAGGNEQFF. Here the CDR3 DNA reads TGCAGTGCTAGAGTGATGCTAGCGGGGGGCAATGAGCAGTTCTTC.

This clonotype was observed at least ten times. V gene TRBV20-1 combines with J gene TRBJ2-5; D possibly uses TRBD1 or TRBD2 (5 bases each). This CDR3 region has 10 residues. Per the germline V gene, CDR1 is DFQATT and CDR2 is SNEGSKA (reference sequence). In DNA form, the CDR3 reads TGCAGGAGGGGTCCAGAGACCCAGTACTTC. This translates into CRRGPETQYF.

This clonotype appeared many times. This chain connects TRBV5-1 to TRBJ2-5, with 10 bases fitting TRBD1. After removal of 1 base from V and 5 bases from J, the junction contained 5 bases not matched to a gene. The CDR3 loop spans 15 amino acids. The V gene's germline CDR1 is SGHRS and CDR2 YFSETQ. CDR3: CASSLSGTGEETQYF. The CDR3 nucleotides are TGCGCCAGCAGCTTGAGCGGGACAGGGGAGGAGACCCAGTACTTC.

The V gene is TRBV10-2, the J gene TRBJ1-5; D unclear. The CDR3 has 14 amino acids. V dropped 0 bases and J dropped 6 bases, with 9 bases sitting between them. CDR1 and CDR2 (germline): WSHSY, SAAADI. The CDR3 DNA reads TGCGCCAGCAGTGAGTCTGGCGGGTTTCAGCCCCAGCATTTT. Protein sequence: CASSESGGFQPQHF.

The DNA for the CDR3 is TGTGCCAGCAGCTCCACCGGGACAGTGAATGGCTACACCTTC. This encodes CASSSTGTVNGYTF. The chain is built from TRBV7-2 and TRBJ1-2, with 7 bases identical to TRBD1. The germline V gene has CDR1 SGHTA and CDR2 FQGNSA. The ends lost 4 bases at V and 6 bases at J; junction bases unmatched: 8. There are 14 residues in the CDR3.

There are many counts of this clonotype. The chain employs TRBV6-1 and TRBJ2-7, with D unclear. Germline CDR1 MNHNS, CDR2 SASEGT. The V gene lost 3 bases and the J gene lost 3 bases, with 3 bases spanning the gap. The CDR3 has 11 residues. The CDR3 protein is CASSDVYEQYF. DNA of the CDR3: TGTGCCAGCAGTGACGTCTACGAGCAGTACTTC.

Within the sample, this clonotype is medium-sized. The chain combines TRBV5-1 with TRBJ1-2; D is possibly TRBD1 (6 bases). The CDR3 has 14 amino acids. Per the germline V gene, CDR1 is SGHRS and CDR2 is YFSETQ. The V end was cut by 4 bases, the J end by 5 bases, with 15 bases between. The CDR3 DNA reads TGCGCCAGCAGCCCACAGACAGGACAATATGGCTACACCTTC. Translated, it gives CASSPQTGQYGYTF.

A few counts support this clonotype. This chain joins TRBV5-1 and TRBJ2-7; tentatively, D is TRBD1 or TRBD2 (5 bases each). The ends were cut back, 1 base at V and 5 bases at J, with 7 bases in the middle. The CDR3 sequence is 12 residues long. Germline CDR1 and CDR2: SGHRS and YFSETQ. The CDR3 here is CASSLRGHEQYF. The CDR3 DNA sequence: TGCGCCAGCAGCTTGCGGGGCCACGAGCAGTACTTC.

The chain recombines TRBV6-2 or TRBV6-3 with TRBJ2-1; D remains ambiguous. Per germline, CDR1 MNHEY and CDR2 SVGEGT. The CDR3 is made up of 14 amino acids. Trimming cost V 2 bases and J 9 bases, with 14 bases left between them. DNA of the CDR3: TGTGCCAGCAGTTACGATCCTCGCTCCCCTGAGCAGTTCTTC. Its protein is CASSYDPRSPEQFF.

By sample fraction, this clonotype is medium-sized. The rearrangement links TRBV20-1 to TRBJ1-3, with D perhaps TRBD1 (5 bases). The V gene's germline CDR1 is DFQATT and CDR2 SNEGSKA (reference sequence). The V end was cut by 0 bases, the J end by 3 bases, with 9 bases between. The CDR3 is 14 residues long. This chain's CDR3 is CSARERDGGNTIYF. In DNA, the CDR3 is TGCAGTGCTAGAGAAAGGGACGGTGGAAACACCATATATTTT.

This clonotype was picked up many times. The chain carries TRBV3-1 and TRBJ2-1; 9 bases align to TRBD2. Germline CDR1 is LGHDT and CDR2 is YNNKEL (reference sequence). The CDR3 runs to 16 residues. V was pared by 1 base and J by 8 bases, with 9 bases of the junction left unmatched. The CDR3 loop is CASSQGAGGPPYEQFF. CDR3 coding DNA: TGTGCCAGCAGCCAAGGGGCGGGAGGGCCACCGTATGAGCAGTTCTTC.

This clonotype was counted at least ten times. The DNA of the CDR3 is TGCGCCAGCAGCCCGGTGACCGGGACTAGCGTATCAGATACGCAGTATTTT. It encodes CASSPVTGTSVSDTQYF. This chain joins TRBV5-1 and TRBJ2-3; 10 positions match TRBD2. The CDR3 has 17 amino acids. Germline V CDR1 and CDR2: SGHRS, YFSETQ. V was pared by 4 bases and J by 4 bases, with 12 bases of the junction left unmatched. Complete variable domain (other parts from reference TRBV5-1 and TRBJ2-3): KAGVTQTPRYLIKTRGQQVTLSCSPISGHRSVSWYQQTPGQGLQFLFEYFSETQRNKGNFPGRFSGRQFSNSRSEMNVSTLELGDSALYLCASSPVTGTSVSDTQYFGPGTRLTVL.

This chain connects TRBV9 to TRBJ2-3, with TRBD2 identical over 9 bases. The V segment lost 0 bases and the J segment 2 bases; nucleotides outside the gene matches: 1. The CDR3 length is 15 residues. CDR1 is SGDLS and CDR2 is YYNGEE in the germline V gene. The DNA of the CDR3 is TGTGCCAGCAGCGTAGGGACTAGCGCCACAGATACGCAGTATTTT. It specifies CASSVGTSATDTQYF.

This clonotype appeared a few times. The chain carries TRBV29-1 and TRBJ1-2; D is perhaps TRBD1 (5 bases). The V end lost 7 bases, the J end lost 8 bases, and 20 bases lay between the germline ends. The CDR3 runs 13 residues. The germline V gene encodes CDR1 SQVTM and CDR2 ANQGSEA. This CDR3 is CSGSMSGRRGYTF. The CDR3 bases are TGCAGCGGCTCCATGTCAGGGCGGCGGGGCTACACCTTC.

This clonotype occurred many times. The chain joins TRBV20-1 to TRBJ2-2, with 10 bases lining up with TRBD2. This CDR3 spans 19 amino acids. Germline V gene lookup returns CDR1 DFQATT and CDR2 SNEGSKA (reference sequence). The V segment lost 2 bases and the J segment 2 bases; nucleotides outside the gene matches: 14. The CDR3 DNA reads TGCAGTGCTAGATCCCCCCAGGGTAGCGGGGGGACCAACACCGGGGAGCTGTTTTTT. It yields the protein CSARSPQGSGGTNTGELFF.

The chain joins TRBV11-1 to TRBJ1-1, with D possibly being TRBD1 (6 bases). Germline CDR1 SGHAT, CDR2 FQDESV (reference sequence). The CDR3 is made up of 15 amino acids. Trimming removed 5 bases from V and 4 bases from J, with 17 bases in between. Written as DNA, the CDR3 is TGTGCCAGCAGCCCCCCAGGAGGGGGGCTCACTGAAGCTTTCTTT. It translates to CASSPPGGGLTEAFF.

This clonotype was counted only a few times. This chain uses TRBV10-1 with TRBJ2-3; 10 nucleotides agree with TRBD2. Germline assignment: CDR1 WNHNN and CDR2 SYGVQD (reference sequence). Unmatched junction bases numbered 5, after V lost 5 bases and J lost 3 bases. The CDR3 runs 15 residues. CDR3 sequence: CASSLASGSTDTQYF. The CDR3 DNA is TGCGCCAGCAGTCTAGCTAGCGGGAGTACAGATACGCAGTATTTT.

This clonotype was recorded at least ten times. The chain combines TRBV20-1 with TRBJ2-7; D is possibly TRBD1 or TRBD2 (6 bases each). The V gene's germline CDR1 is DFQATT and CDR2 SNEGSKA (reference sequence). V was cut by 5 bases and J by 6 bases, with 20 bases left in between. This CDR3 is 14 amino acids long. The chain's CDR3 is CSAGGGAGIGEQYF. For the CDR3, the DNA is TGCAGTGCTGGGGGCGGGGCGGGGATAGGCGAGCAGTACTTC.

This clonotype was recorded at least ten times. V usage is TRBV5-1 and J usage is TRBJ1-5, with 9 bases identical to TRBD1. This CDR3 has 14 amino acids. Per the germline V gene, CDR1 is SGHRS and CDR2 is YFSETQ. The V gene end was trimmed by 3 bases and the J gene end by 8 bases; junction bases not matched to a gene: 6. CDR3 residues: CASSWTGEEEPQHF. CDR3 DNA sequence: TGCGCCAGCAGCTGGACAGGGGAAGAAGAGCCCCAGCATTTT.

This clonotype was observed at least ten times. The chain uses TRBV6-1 and TRBJ2-2; TRBD2 matches at 12 bases. CDR1 MNHNS and CDR2 SASEGT come from the germline V gene. The ends lost 11 bases at V and 2 bases at J; junction bases unmatched: 6. The CDR3 extends over 15 amino acids. The CDR3 sequence: CAGRLAGANTGELFF. In DNA form, the CDR3 reads TGTGCCGGAAGACTAGCGGGAGCAAACACCGGGGAGCTGTTTTTT.

This clonotype came up many times. CDR3 coding DNA: TGTGCCAGCAGCCCCGCCCCGGACAGGGGGCGCTACGAGCAGTACTTC. As protein: CASSPAPDRGRYEQYF. V usage is TRBV7-3 and J usage is TRBJ2-7; TRBD1 agrees at 11 bases. Germline lookup yields CDR1 SGHTA and CDR2 FQGTGA. The CDR3 length is 16 residues. The V gene end was trimmed by 5 bases and the J gene end by 3 bases; junction bases not matched to a gene: 9. Filled out from reference TRBV7-3 and TRBJ2-7, the complete variable domain reads GAGVSQTPSNKVTEKGKYVELRCDPISGHTALYWYRQSLGQGPEFLIYFQGTGAADDSGLPNDRFFAVRPEGSVSTLKIQRTERGDSAVYLCASSPAPDRGRYEQYFGPGTRLTVT.

This clonotype was seen ten or more times. The CDR3: CASSRGTPSVYEQFF. The DNA of the CDR3 is TGTGCCAGCTCACGTGGGACCCCGAGTGTCTATGAGCAGTTCTTC. The V call is TRBV18, the J call TRBJ2-1, with D perhaps matching TRBD1 or TRBD2 (5 bases each). The CDR3 sequence is 15 residues long. Germline V gene sequence: CDR1 KGHSH, CDR2 LQKENI. V lost 4 bases and J lost 8, with 18 bases in between.

V usage is TRBV15 and J usage is TRBJ2-5, with no clear D. Germline-derived CDR1 and CDR2 are LNHNV and YYDKDF (reference sequence). This CDR3 contains 14 residues. Between the trimmed V and J ends, which lost 5 bases and 0 bases, there was a span of 10 bases. This CDR3 is CATSHMGDQETQYF. The CDR3 DNA sequence: TGTGCCACCAGCCACATGGGCGACCAAGAGACCCAGTACTTC. Based on the CDR3 plus reference TRBV15 and TRBJ2-5, the full variable domain is DAMVIQNPRYQVTQFGKPVTLSCSQTLNHNVMYWYQQKSSQAPKLLFHYYDKDFNNEADTPDNFQSRRPNTSFCFLDIRSPGLGDTAMYLCATSHMGDQETQYFGPGTRLLVL.

Regarding this clonotype: The DNA is left out, because the CDR3 cannot be placed on it with certainty; the CDR3 is given as TCRdb lists it. V and J are TRBV5-5 and TRBJ1-6. Germline loops: CDR1 SGHKS, CDR2 YYEKEE (reference sequence). The CDR3 is 19 amino acids long, termini counted. CDR3 loop: CASSFYICSARDGNSPLHF.

J is TRBJ2-3 and V is TRBV5-1; 7 bases fit TRBD2. In germline, CDR1 is SGHRS, CDR2 YFSETQ. The CDR3 has 15 residues. With 4 bases clipped from V and 0 bases from J, the junction kept 5 bases outside the gene matches. CDR3 nucleotides: TGCGCCAGCAGCCTCGGACTAGTTAGCACAGATACGCAGTATTTT. It specifies CASSLGLVSTDTQYF. Combining the CDR3 with reference TRBV5-1 and TRBJ2-3 gives the whole variable domain KAGVTQTPRYLIKTRGQQVTLSCSPISGHRSVSWYQQTPGQGLQFLFEYFSETQRNKGNFPGRFSGRQFSNSRSEMNVSTLELGDSALYLCASSLGLVSTDTQYFGPGTRLTVL.

This clonotype was seen ten or more times. The J gene is TRBJ2-7, the V gene TRBV7-9; a possible D gene is TRBD2 (5 bases). The V gene's germline CDR1 is SEHNR and CDR2 FQNEAQ (reference sequence). V was clipped by 2 bases and J by 2 bases, with 10 bases between them. The CDR3 is 14 residues long. DNA of the CDR3: TGTGCCAGCAGCTTATCCGAACTAGCCTACGAGCAGTACTTC. Translated: CASSLSELAYEQYF.